The sequence of this T cell receptor (beta chain) was determined in a study of shared clonotypes between healthy human individuals. Notes on the study in general: Rarefaction curves obtained for sorted subsets showed sequencing incomplete despite large depth.

The donors were all Caucasian adults (living in Nashville, Tennessee). V lost 5 bases to trimming and J lost 0 bases, with 10 bases between them. Looked up from germline, CDR1 is SGHNT and CDR2 is YENEEA. The CDR3 runs to 14 residues. Regarding this clone: What it binds is unknown.

An approximately 220 ng quantity of DNA, 29,000 or so T cell genomes, went into the sorted-subset replicate PCRs. Using immunoSEQ multiplex PCR, the repertoire was profiled, and TCRdb retains in-frame clones only, with some absent. The data show a few hundred thousand clones, more than 95% seen once. The clonotype comes from a woman in her twenties or thirties in good health. The chain has TRBV11-3 and TRBJ2-5; D perhaps matches TRBD1 (6 bases). Material for sequencing was naive CD4+ T cells sorted from blood. Noted subset: CD45RA+ positively selected. DNA of the CDR3: TGTGCCAGCAGCCTCGGGACATACCAAGAGACCCAGTACTTC. Its translation is CASSLGTYQETQYF.